These 4 T cell receptor beta chains were sequenced from one sample in a study of blood T cell repertoires in COVID-19. The data were produced by immunoSEQ multiplex PCR, yet TCRdb's version contains in-frame clones alone and is incomplete. The sample yields about 200,000 clones, 94% seen once. The specimen sequenced was peripheral blood. These receptors originate from a man in his thirties or forties with COVID-19, enrolled during active disease.

J is TRBJ2-3 and V is TRBV11-1; D unresolved. CDR1 is SGHAT, CDR2 FQDESV, per germline (reference sequence). The germline V and J ends were trimmed by 6 bases and 2 bases, with 9 bases remaining between them. The CDR3 length is 13 residues. CDR3 loop: CASRLPFTDTQYF. CDR3 nucleotide sequence: TGTGCCAGCAGACTTCCTTTCACAGATACGCAGTATTTT. Using reference TRBV11-1 and TRBJ2-3 for the parts outside the CDR3, the full variable domain is EAEVAQSPRYKITEKSQAVAFWCDPISGHATLYWYRQILGQGPELLVQFQDESVVDDSQLPKDRFSAERLKGVDSTLKIQPAELGDSAMYLCASRLPFTDTQYFGPGTRLTVL.

The rearrangement joins TRBV3-1 (or the pseudogene TRBV3-2) to TRBJ2-3; D uncertain. The ends were cut back, 5 bases at V and 5 bases at J, with 8 bases in the middle. Germline V gives CDR1 LGHDT, CDR2 YNNKEL (reference sequence). CDR3 length: 12 amino acids. CDR3 sequence: CASSYPGDTQYF. CDR3 coding DNA: TGTGCCAGCAGCTACCCAGGAGATACGCAGTATTTT.

The chain combines TRBV18 with TRBJ1-1; TRBD1 agrees at 9 bases. CDR3 length: 15 residues. Trimming removed 6 bases from V and 5 bases from J; junction bases left unmatched: 10. CDR1 and CDR2 (germline): KGHSH, LQKENI. The CDR3 spells CASSRSQGAWTEAFF. The CDR3 DNA is TGTGCCAGCTCGCGATCACAGGGGGCATGGACTGAAGCTTTCTTT.

This sequence joins TRBV5-1 and TRBJ2-2; 9 bases align to TRBD1. Germline trimming cut 3 bases from V and 3 bases from J; bases unmatched to any gene: 6. The germline CDR1 and CDR2 sequences are SGHRS and YFSETQ. The CDR3 has 16 amino acids. This CDR3 is CASSYLRDRDTGELFF. The CDR3 bases are TGCGCCAGCAGCTATCTCCGGGACAGGGACACCGGGGAGCTGTTTTTT.